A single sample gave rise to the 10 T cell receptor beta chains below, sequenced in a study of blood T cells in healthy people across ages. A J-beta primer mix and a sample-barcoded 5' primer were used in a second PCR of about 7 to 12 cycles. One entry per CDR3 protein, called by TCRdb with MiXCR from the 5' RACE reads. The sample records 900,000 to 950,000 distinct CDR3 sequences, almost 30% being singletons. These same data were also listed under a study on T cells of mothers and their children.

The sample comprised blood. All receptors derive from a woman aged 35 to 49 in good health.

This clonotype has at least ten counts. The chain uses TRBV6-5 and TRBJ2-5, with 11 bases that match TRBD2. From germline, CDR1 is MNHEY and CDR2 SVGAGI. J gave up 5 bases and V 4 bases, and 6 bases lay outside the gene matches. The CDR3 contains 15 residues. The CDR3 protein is CASSSLAGGLETQYF. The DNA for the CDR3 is TGTGCCAGCAGTTCCTTAGCGGGGGGGCTTGAGACCCAGTACTTC.

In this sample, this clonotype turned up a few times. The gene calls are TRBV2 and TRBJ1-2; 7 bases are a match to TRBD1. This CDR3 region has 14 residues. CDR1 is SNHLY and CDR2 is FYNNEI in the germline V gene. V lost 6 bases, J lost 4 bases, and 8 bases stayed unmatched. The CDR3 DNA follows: TGTGCCAGCAGGGAGACAGGGACGATCTATGGCTACACCTTC. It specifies CASRETGTIYGYTF.

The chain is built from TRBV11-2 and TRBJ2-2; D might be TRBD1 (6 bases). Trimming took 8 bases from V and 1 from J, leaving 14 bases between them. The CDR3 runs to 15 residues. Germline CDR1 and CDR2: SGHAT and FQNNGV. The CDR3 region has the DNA TGTGCCAGCCGCCAGGGGACAAAGAACACCGGGGAGCTGTTTTTT. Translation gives CASRQGTKNTGELFF.

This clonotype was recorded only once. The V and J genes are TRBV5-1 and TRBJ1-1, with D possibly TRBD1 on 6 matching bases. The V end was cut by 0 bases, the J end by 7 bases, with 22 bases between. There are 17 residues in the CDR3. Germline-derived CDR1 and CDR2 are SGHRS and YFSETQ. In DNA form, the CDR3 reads TGCGCCAGCAGCTTGGGGTACCCGGGACAACTAAGCCTTGAAGCTTTCTTT. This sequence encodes CASSLGYPGQLSLEAFF.

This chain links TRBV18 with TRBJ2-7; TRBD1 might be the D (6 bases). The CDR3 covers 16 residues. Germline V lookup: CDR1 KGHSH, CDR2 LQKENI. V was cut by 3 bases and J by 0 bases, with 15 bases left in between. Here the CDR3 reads CASSPGAGATSYEQYF. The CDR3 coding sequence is TGTGCCAGCTCACCGGGGGCCGGGGCGACCTCCTACGAGCAGTACTTC.

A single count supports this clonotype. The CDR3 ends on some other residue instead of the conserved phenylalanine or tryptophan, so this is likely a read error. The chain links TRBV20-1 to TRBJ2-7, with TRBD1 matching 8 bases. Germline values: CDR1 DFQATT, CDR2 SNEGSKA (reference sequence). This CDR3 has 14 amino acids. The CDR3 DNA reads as TGCAGCGCTAGGCCCACAGGGGGGAAGAGGGAGCAGTACTCC. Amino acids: CSARPTGGKREQYS.

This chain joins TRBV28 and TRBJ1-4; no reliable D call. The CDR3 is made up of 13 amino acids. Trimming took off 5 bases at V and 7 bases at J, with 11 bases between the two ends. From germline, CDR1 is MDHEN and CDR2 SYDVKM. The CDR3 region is CASSLFSSEKLFF. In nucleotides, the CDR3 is TGTGCCAGCAGTCTTTTTAGCTCTGAAAAACTGTTTTTT.

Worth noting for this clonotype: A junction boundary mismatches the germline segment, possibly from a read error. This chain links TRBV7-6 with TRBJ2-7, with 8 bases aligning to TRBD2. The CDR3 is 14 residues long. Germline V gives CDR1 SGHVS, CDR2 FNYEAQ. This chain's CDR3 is CVSSSTSGSYEQYF. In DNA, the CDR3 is TGTGTCAGCAGCTCCACTAGCGGCTCCTACGAGCAGTACTTC.

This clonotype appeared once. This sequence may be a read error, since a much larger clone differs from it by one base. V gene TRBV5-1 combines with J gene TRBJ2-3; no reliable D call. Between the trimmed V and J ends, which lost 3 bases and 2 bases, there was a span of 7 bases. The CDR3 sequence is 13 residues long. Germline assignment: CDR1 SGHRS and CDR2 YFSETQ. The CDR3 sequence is CASSSEITDTQYF. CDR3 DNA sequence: TGCGCCAGCAGCTCGGAAATCACAGATACGCAGTATTTT. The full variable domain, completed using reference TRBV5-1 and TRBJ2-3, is KAGVTQTPRYLIKTRGQQVTLSCSPISGHRSVSWYQQTPGQGLQFLFEYFSETQRNKGNFPGRFSGRQFSNSRSEMNVSTLELGDSALYLCASSSEITDTQYFGPGTRLTVL.

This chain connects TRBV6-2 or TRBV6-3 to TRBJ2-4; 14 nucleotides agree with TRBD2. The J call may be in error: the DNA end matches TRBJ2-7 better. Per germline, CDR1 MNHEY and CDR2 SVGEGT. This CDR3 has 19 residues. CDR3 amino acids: CASSYQGSGTSGGTYEQYF. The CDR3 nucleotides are TGTGCCAGCAGTTACCAGGGGTCGGGGACTAGCGGGGGAACCTACGAGCAGTACTTC.